This entry describes one T cell receptor beta chain. Germline CDR1 reads LNHDA; CDR2 reads SQIVND (reference sequence). With V trimmed by 4 bases and J by 0 bases, 9 bases remained unmatched. This CDR3 is 16 amino acids long. In the authors' methods: Researchers report that nucleated cell counts were estimated from reference gene primer amplification. Clones were sequenced by immunoSEQ multiplex PCR, and TCRdb holds only the in-frame ones, with some missing. V and J calls and clone size are as listed in that table; D and trimming were resolved from the DNA. The repertoire consists of 90,000 or so clones, with about 88% occurring once and the leading ten covering approximately 1.2%. This record belongs to a study of blood T cell repertoires in COVID-19. About the research overall: Samples taken during acute and convalescent COVID-19 were collected in the United States, Italy and Spain. T cells, B-cell-depleted T cells, or PBMCs provided the cDNA or gDNA that served as material.

The clonotype comes from a man older than 75 with active or convalescent COVID-19. The material sequenced was peripheral blood. The chain employs TRBV19 and TRBJ2-7; 7 bases fit TRBD1. The CDR3, as DNA: TGTGCCAGTAGTAGATCCGGGACAGTGAGCTCCTACGAGCAGTACTTC. Amino acids: CASSRSGTVSSYEQYF.